This TCR beta chain comes out of a study of blood T cells in healthy people across ages. Overall study results and limits: Comparison with aged donors showed that long-lived donors had more naive CD4+ cells and higher diversity. Diversity was estimated from one million T cells, and these estimates were considered underestimates.

Primed by a sample-barcoded 5' primer and a J-beta primer mix, a second PCR proceeded for about 6 to 12 cycles. TCRdb reprocessed the 5' RACE reads with MiXCR, giving one entry per CDR3 protein. The sample lists about 1.6 million distinct CDR3 sequences, roughly 32% occurring once. This clonotype was detected a few times. Its target is not known. Sequencing was carried out using blood. This receptor was taken from a woman in her 30s in good health.

CDR3 in amino acids: CASSAGGVETQYF. The CDR3 DNA follows: TGTGCCAGCAGTGCCGGGGGAGTGGAGACCCAGTACTTC. The chain recombines TRBV6-6 with TRBJ2-5; the D gene is possibly TRBD2 (6 bases). This CDR3 region has 13 residues. The V end was cut by 5 bases, the J end by 5 bases, with 12 bases between. The V gene's germline CDR1 is MNHNY and CDR2 SVGAGI (reference sequence).